These T cell receptor beta chains were read from a single sample in a study of cytomegalovirus exposure and HLA in healthy donors. The method was immunoSEQ multiplex PCR; TCRdb's version includes in-frame clones alone and lacks a portion of them. The data contain tens of thousands of clones, around 79% of them singletons. The sequenced sample was PBMCs. The origin of the receptors is a female donor in good health and CMV-seronegative. Both conserved end residues are part of each CDR3. The D gene is left open where the match is weak. Clone size, where shown, is once, few, many, or a class for clones that have expanded.

clone_size j_call v_call d_call cdr3_nt cdr3_aa
. TRBJ2-3 TRBV29-1 TRBD1 TGCAGCGCCACCCGGCAGGGGGTAGGGGTCACAGATACGCAGTATTTT CSATRQGVGVTDTQYF
few TRBJ1-5 TRBV28 TRBD1 TGTGCCAGCAGTTTATTACAGGGGACACTCCTCAATCAGCCCCAGCATTTT CASSLLQGTLLNQPQHF
. TRBJ2-7 TRBV7-8 TRBD1 TGTGCCAGCAGCTTAGAGGACAGGGATTCCTACGAGCAGTACTTC CASSLEDRDSYEQYF
. TRBJ1-1 TRBV11-2 . TGTGCCAGCAGCCGTCAGGGGAACACTGAAGCTTTCTTT CASSRQGNTEAFF
. TRBJ2-7 TRBV27 . TGTGCCAGCAGTTTATCGGGCACGGGGAGCTCCTACGAGCAGTACTTC CASSLSGTGSSYEQYF
. TRBJ1-1 TRBV14 . TGTGCCAGCAGCCAAGATGGGGGGACGCTCATGAACACTGAAGCTTTCTTT CASSQDGGTLMNTEAFF
. TRBJ2-3 TRBV27 . TGTGCCAGCAGTTCGAGAGATACGCAGTATTTT CASSSRDTQYF
. TRBJ2-1 TRBV7-9 TRBD2 TGTGCCAGCAGCTTATGGCGGGGGAGTGGGTACAATGAGCAGTTCTTC CASSLWRGSGYNEQFF
. TRBJ1-2 TRBV5-6 . TGTGCCAGCAGCCCGTGGGGGGATGGCTACACCTTC CASSPWGDGYTF
once TRBJ2-2 TRBV5-1 . TGCGCCAGCAGCGTAAGGACAGATCCGAACACCGGGGAGCTGTTTTTT CASSVRTDPNTGELFF
. TRBJ2-7 TRBV20-1 . TGCAGTGCTAGAGCCCTCGGCGAGCAGTACTTC CSARALGEQYF
. TRBJ1-4 TRBV27 . TGTGCCAGCAGCCGGACACACAGTTATAATGAAAAACTGTTTTTT CASSRTHSYNEKLFF
. TRBJ2-7 TRBV5-4 . TGTGCCAGCAGCTCCTTGGAGACAGGTCAGCTCTACGAGCAGTACTTC CASSSLETGQLYEQYF
. TRBJ2-5 TRBV5-1 . TGCGCCAGCAGTAACAGGGTGGAAGAGACCCAGTACTTC CASSNRVEETQYF
. TRBJ1-1 TRBV7-2 . TGTGCCAGCAGCACCTACAGGCAGGGCGAAGCTTTCTTT CASSTYRQGEAFF
few TRBJ1-1 TRBV4-3 . TGCGCCAGCAGCCCTGGGTCCGGCACCTGGGGAGCTGAAGCTTTCTTT CASSPGSGTWGAEAFF